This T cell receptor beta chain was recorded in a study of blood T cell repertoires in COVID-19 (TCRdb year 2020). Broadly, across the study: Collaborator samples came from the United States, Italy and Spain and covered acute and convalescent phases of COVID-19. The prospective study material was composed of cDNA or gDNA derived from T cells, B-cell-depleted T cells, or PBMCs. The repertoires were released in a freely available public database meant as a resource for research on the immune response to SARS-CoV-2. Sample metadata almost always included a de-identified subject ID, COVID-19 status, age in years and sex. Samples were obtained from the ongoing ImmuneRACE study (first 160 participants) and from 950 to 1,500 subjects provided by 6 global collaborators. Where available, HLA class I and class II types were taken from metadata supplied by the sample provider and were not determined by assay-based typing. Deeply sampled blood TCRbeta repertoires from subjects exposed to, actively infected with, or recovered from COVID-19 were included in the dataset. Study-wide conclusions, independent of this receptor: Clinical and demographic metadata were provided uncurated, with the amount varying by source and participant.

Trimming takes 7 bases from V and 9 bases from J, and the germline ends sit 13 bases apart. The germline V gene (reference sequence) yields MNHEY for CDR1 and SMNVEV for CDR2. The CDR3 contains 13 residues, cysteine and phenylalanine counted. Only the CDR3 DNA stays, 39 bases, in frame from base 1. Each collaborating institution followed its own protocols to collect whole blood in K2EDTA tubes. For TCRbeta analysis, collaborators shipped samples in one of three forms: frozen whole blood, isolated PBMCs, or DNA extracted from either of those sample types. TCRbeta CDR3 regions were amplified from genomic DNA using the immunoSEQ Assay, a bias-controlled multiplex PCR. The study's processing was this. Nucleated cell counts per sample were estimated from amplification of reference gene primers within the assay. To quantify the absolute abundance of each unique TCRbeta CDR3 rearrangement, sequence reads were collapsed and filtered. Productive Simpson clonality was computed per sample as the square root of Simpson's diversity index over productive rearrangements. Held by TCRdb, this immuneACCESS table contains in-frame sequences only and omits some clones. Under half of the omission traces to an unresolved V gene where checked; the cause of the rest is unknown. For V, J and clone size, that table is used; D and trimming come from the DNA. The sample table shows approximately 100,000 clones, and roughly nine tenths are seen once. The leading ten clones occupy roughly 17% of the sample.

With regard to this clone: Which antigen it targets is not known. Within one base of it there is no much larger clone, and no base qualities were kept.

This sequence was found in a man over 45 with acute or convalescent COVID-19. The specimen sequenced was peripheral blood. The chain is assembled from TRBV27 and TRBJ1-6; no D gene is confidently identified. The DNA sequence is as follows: TGTGCCAGCAATCGTGACGCGGGTTCACCCCTCCACTTT. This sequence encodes CASNRDAGSPLHF.